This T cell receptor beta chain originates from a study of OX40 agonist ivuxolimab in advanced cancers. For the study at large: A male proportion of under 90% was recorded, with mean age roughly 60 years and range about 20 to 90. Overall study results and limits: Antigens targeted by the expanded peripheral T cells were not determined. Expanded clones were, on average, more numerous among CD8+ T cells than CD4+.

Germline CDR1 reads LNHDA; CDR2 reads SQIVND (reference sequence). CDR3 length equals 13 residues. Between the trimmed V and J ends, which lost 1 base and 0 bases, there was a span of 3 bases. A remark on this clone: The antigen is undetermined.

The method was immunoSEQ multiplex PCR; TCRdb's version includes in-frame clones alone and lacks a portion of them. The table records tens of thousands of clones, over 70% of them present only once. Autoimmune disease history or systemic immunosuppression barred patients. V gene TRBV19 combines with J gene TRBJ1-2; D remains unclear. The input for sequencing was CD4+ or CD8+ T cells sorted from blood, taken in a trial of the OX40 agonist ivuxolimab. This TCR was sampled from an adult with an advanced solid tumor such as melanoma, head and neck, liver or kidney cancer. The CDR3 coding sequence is TGTGCCAGTAGTATAGCTACTAACTATGGCTACACCTTC. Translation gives CASSIATNYGYTF.